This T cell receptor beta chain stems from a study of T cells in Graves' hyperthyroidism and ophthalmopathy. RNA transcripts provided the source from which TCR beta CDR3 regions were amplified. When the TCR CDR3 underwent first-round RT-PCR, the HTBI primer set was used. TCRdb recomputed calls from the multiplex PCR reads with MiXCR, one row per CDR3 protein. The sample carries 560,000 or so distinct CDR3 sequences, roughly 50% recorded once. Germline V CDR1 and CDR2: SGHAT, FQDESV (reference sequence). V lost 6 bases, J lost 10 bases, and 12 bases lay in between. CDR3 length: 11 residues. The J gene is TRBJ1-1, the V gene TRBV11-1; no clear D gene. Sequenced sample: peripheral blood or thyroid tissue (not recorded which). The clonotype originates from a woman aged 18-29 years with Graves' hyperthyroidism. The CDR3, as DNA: TGTGCCAGCAGTTCGTGGCCCCCAGCTTTCTTT. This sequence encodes CASSSWPPAFF.